The clone carrying this T cell receptor (beta chain) occurred a few times. Its antigen is currently unknown. Sorting that relied on CD45RO/CCR7/CD25/CD127/CD95/CD27 yielded CD4+ naive, central memory, regulatory and stem cell-like memory cells. Over 95% purity was reached by all sorted populations. CDR3 length: 16 residues. Germline assignment: CDR1 SGHNT and CDR2 YYREEE (reference sequence). Trimming removed 1 base from V and 1 base from J, with 12 bases in between. As every portion of the isolated RNA was reverse transcribed, the sequencing read expressed TCRB transcripts. The method was immunoSEQ multiplex PCR; TCRdb's version includes in-frame clones alone and lacks a portion of them. The sample carries about 650,000 clones, around 11% recorded once. These data originate in a study of beta chain features in type 1 diabetes. Study details: The patients were much like the healthy donors in age, gender and cell yields.

General study points: Within each of all four CD4+ subsets, Type 1 diabetes patients had TCRB CDR3s that were moderately but significantly shorter.

Input material: naive CD4+ T cells from blood. This sequence was found in a man younger than 45 with type 1 diabetes. V usage is TRBV5-4 and J usage is TRBJ2-1; D may match TRBD1 or TRBD2 (5 bases each). CDR3 protein: CASSLRGEGSYNEQFF. The CDR3 nucleotides are TGTGCCAGCAGCTTGAGAGGGGAAGGGTCCTACAATGAGCAGTTCTTC. Variable domain in full (rest from reference TRBV5-4 and TRBJ2-1): ETGVTQSPTHLIKTRGQQVTLRCSSQSGHNTVSWYQQALGQGPQFIFQYYREEENGRGNFPPRFSGLQFPNYSSELNVNALELDDSALYLCASSLRGEGSYNEQFFGPGTRLTVL.